The clone carrying this T cell receptor (beta chain) was recorded at least ten times. No antigen is known for it. Amplified regions were TCR beta CDR3 sequences from RNA transcripts. A set of HTBI primers served as the primers for a first-round RT-PCR of the TCR CDR3. TCRdb passed the multiplex PCR reads through MiXCR, listing each CDR3 protein once. Among some 500,000 distinct CDR3 sequences listed, less than 25% were seen once. These data come from a study of T cells in Graves' hyperthyroidism and ophthalmopathy. Deletions cut 7 bases from V and 1 base from J, with 10 bases between. Germline lookup yields CDR1 MNHNS and CDR2 SASEGT. The CDR3 is made up of 14 amino acids. Overall study results and limits: Separating ophthalmopathy from stable hyperthyroidism was achieved by a 13 V-J model.

Clinical symptoms, serum thyroxine, TRAb, thyroid ultrasound and orbital computed tomography informed diagnoses. V is TRBV6-1 and J is TRBJ2-2; D not resolved. The sample consisted of blood. The sequence came from a woman under 40 with Graves' ophthalmopathy. CDR3 nucleotide sequence: TGTGCCAGCACCCACATATTGAACACCGGGGAGCTGTTTTTT. Encoded protein: CASTHILNTGELFF.